The rows below give T cell receptor beta chains drawn from one sample of a study of T cell responses to AZD1222 COVID-19 vaccine. Clones were sequenced by immunoSEQ multiplex PCR, and TCRdb holds only the in-frame ones, with some missing. The sample holds 80,000 or so clones; approximately 80% are singletons and the top ten take 25% to 30%. This sample comprised peripheral blood, obtained 28 days after the second dose of the MenACWY control vaccine. Receptor source: an adult who received the MenACWY meningococcal vaccine as a control. The CDR3 runs from the conserved cysteine through the conserved F or W. Fields, in order: V gene, J gene, clone size, D gene, CDR3 protein, CDR3 DNA. D genes are given only for firm matches. Clone size is given for some rows only: seen once, a few or many times, or a class if the clone is expanded.

v_gene: TRBV9
j_gene: TRBJ1-3
abundance: -
d_gene: TRBD1
CDR3aa: CASSAGQGGNTIYF
CDR3nt: TGTGCCAGCAGCGCCGGACAGGGGGGCAACACCATATATTTT

v_gene: TRBV12-3/TRBV12-4
j_gene: TRBJ2-7
abundance: -
d_gene: TRBD1
CDR3aa: CASSLTGGVEQYF
CDR3nt: TGTGCCAGCAGTCTGACAGGGGGCGTAGAGCAGTACTTC

v_gene: TRBV7-9
j_gene: TRBJ1-5
abundance: few
d_gene: -
CDR3aa: CASSRQGPNQPQHF
CDR3nt: TGTGCCAGCAGCCGTCAGGGGCCAAATCAGCCCCAGCATTTT

v_gene: TRBV11-2
j_gene: TRBJ2-7
abundance: -
d_gene: -
CDR3aa: CASSLRGIKGESYEQYF
CDR3nt: TGTGCCAGCAGCTTACGGGGGATTAAGGGGGAATCCTACGAGCAGTACTTC

v_gene: TRBV3-1/TRBV3-2
j_gene: TRBJ2-1
abundance: few
d_gene: -
CDR3aa: CASSQGTSNEQFF
CDR3nt: TGTGCCAGCAGCCAAGGGACGAGCAATGAGCAGTTCTTC

v_gene: TRBV2
j_gene: TRBJ2-2
abundance: -
d_gene: -
CDR3aa: CASSGVGRGTGELFF
CDR3nt: TGTGCCAGCAGTGGAGTGGGTCGGGGGACCGGGGAGCTGTTTTTT

v_gene: TRBV20-1
j_gene: TRBJ1-1
abundance: -
d_gene: -
CDR3aa: CSAAGNTEAFF
CDR3nt: TGCAGTGCTGCTGGGAACACTGAAGCTTTCTTT

v_gene: TRBV19
j_gene: TRBJ2-1
abundance: -
d_gene: -
CDR3aa: CATRDSSYNEQFF
CDR3nt: TGTGCCACGCGGGACAGCTCCTACAATGAGCAGTTCTTC

v_gene: TRBV6-1
j_gene: TRBJ1-6
abundance: -
d_gene: -
CDR3aa: CASSEASESELHF
CDR3nt: TGTGCCAGCAGTGAAGCATCAGAATCGGAACTCCACTTT

v_gene: TRBV4-3
j_gene: TRBJ1-1
abundance: -
d_gene: -
CDR3aa: CASSQDMAAPNTEAFF
CDR3nt: TGCGCCAGCAGCCAAGATATGGCAGCACCAAACACTGAAGCTTTCTTT

v_gene: TRBV5-1
j_gene: TRBJ2-1
abundance: few
d_gene: TRBD1
CDR3aa: CASSVVTGSNEQFF
CDR3nt: TGCGCCAGCAGCGTTGTGACAGGGTCCAATGAGCAGTTCTTC

v_gene: TRBV2
j_gene: TRBJ1-1
abundance: -
d_gene: -
CDR3aa: CASNQQGGNTEAFF
CDR3nt: TGTGCCAGCAACCAACAGGGTGGGAACACTGAAGCTTTCTTT

v_gene: TRBV5-1
j_gene: TRBJ1-1
abundance: -
d_gene: -
CDR3aa: CASTNKTGAITEAFF
CDR3nt: TGCGCCAGCACCAATAAAACCGGGGCAATAACTGAAGCTTTCTTT

v_gene: TRBV6-5
j_gene: TRBJ1-2
abundance: -
d_gene: -
CDR3aa: CASSPSGLAGYTF
CDR3nt: TGTGCCAGCAGCCCCTCCGGTCTCGCAGGCTACACCTTC

v_gene: TRBV2
j_gene: TRBJ2-7
abundance: -
d_gene: -
CDR3aa: CASSDAGPYEQYF
CDR3nt: TGTGCCAGCAGTGACGCGGGACCCTACGAGCAGTACTTC

v_gene: TRBV19
j_gene: TRBJ1-1
abundance: few
d_gene: -
CDR3aa: CASSAGIRTTEAFF
CDR3nt: TGTGCCAGTAGTGCCGGGATTAGGACCACTGAAGCTTTCTTT

v_gene: TRBV11-3
j_gene: TRBJ1-2
abundance: many
d_gene: -
CDR3aa: CASSLDWQGPTF
CDR3nt: TGTGCCAGCAGCTTAGATTGGCAGGGCCCCACCTTC

v_gene: TRBV30
j_gene: TRBJ1-6
abundance: -
d_gene: -
CDR3aa: CAWRVEGKNSPLHF
CDR3nt: TGTGCCTGGAGAGTGGAGGGGAAGAATTCACCCCTCCACTTT

v_gene: TRBV6-6
j_gene: TRBJ2-7
abundance: -
d_gene: -
CDR3aa: CASSTGRYEQYF
CDR3nt: TGTGCCAGCAGCACGGGAAGATACGAGCAGTACTTC

v_gene: TRBV29-1
j_gene: TRBJ1-1
abundance: -
d_gene: -
CDR3aa: CSVGGSEAFF
CDR3nt: TGCAGCGTTGGGGGCAGTGAAGCTTTCTTT

v_gene: TRBV5-8
j_gene: TRBJ1-1
abundance: -
d_gene: -
CDR3aa: CASSLGATNTEAFF
CDR3nt: TGTGCCAGCAGCTTGGGTGCGACAAACACTGAAGCTTTCTTT

v_gene: TRBV2
j_gene: TRBJ1-1
abundance: -
d_gene: -
CDR3aa: CASSERLARSAFF
CDR3nt: TGTGCCAGCAGTGAGAGACTCGCGAGGTCGGCTTTCTTT

v_gene: TRBV27
j_gene: TRBJ1-6
abundance: -
d_gene: -
CDR3aa: CASSFPREGGSYNSPLHF
CDR3nt: TGTGCCAGCAGTTTTCCGCGGGAGGGGGGGTCCTATAATTCACCCCTCCACTTT

v_gene: TRBV5-1
j_gene: TRBJ2-1
abundance: few
d_gene: TRBD2
CDR3aa: CASSRTSGGTWQFF
CDR3nt: TGCGCCAGCAGCCGGACTAGCGGGGGGACCTGGCAGTTCTTC

v_gene: TRBV10-3
j_gene: TRBJ2-7
abundance: -
d_gene: TRBD2
CDR3aa: CATETSGSYEQYF
CDR3nt: TGTGCCACCGAGACTAGCGGGAGCTACGAGCAGTACTTC

v_gene: TRBV2
j_gene: TRBJ2-1
abundance: once
d_gene: -
CDR3aa: CATWARTEQFF
CDR3nt: TGTGCCACCTGGGCGCGGACTGAGCAGTTCTTC

v_gene: TRBV5-6
j_gene: TRBJ1-2
abundance: once
d_gene: -
CDR3aa: CASSLDPRAFNYGYTF
CDR3nt: TGTGCCAGCAGCTTGGATCCCAGGGCGTTTAACTATGGCTACACCTTC

v_gene: TRBV2
j_gene: TRBJ1-6
abundance: -
d_gene: -
CDR3aa: CASAELNPGFNSPLHF
CDR3nt: TGTGCCAGCGCTGAACTTAACCCAGGTTTCAATTCACCCCTCCACTTT

v_gene: TRBV5-1
j_gene: TRBJ1-1
abundance: -
d_gene: -
CDR3aa: CASSLSRGPEAFF
CDR3nt: TGCGCCAGCAGCCTAAGTCGGGGTCCTGAAGCTTTCTTT

v_gene: TRBV6-5
j_gene: TRBJ2-2
abundance: -
d_gene: -
CDR3aa: CASSKGTGELFF
CDR3nt: TGTGCCAGCAGTAAGGGCACCGGGGAGCTGTTTTTT

v_gene: TRBV5-1
j_gene: TRBJ1-1
abundance: -
d_gene: -
CDR3aa: CASRDTLSEAFF
CDR3nt: TGCGCCAGCCGGGACACTCTCTCTGAAGCTTTCTTT

v_gene: TRBV11-2
j_gene: TRBJ2-5
abundance: -
d_gene: TRBD2
CDR3aa: CASSLGLAGETQYF
CDR3nt: TGTGCCAGCAGCCTGGGACTAGCGGGGGAGACCCAGTACTTC

v_gene: TRBV9
j_gene: TRBJ2-6
abundance: -
d_gene: -
CDR3aa: CASSVALSGSGANVLTF
CDR3nt: TGTGCCAGCAGCGTAGCCCTCAGCGGCTCTGGGGCCAACGTCCTGACTTTC